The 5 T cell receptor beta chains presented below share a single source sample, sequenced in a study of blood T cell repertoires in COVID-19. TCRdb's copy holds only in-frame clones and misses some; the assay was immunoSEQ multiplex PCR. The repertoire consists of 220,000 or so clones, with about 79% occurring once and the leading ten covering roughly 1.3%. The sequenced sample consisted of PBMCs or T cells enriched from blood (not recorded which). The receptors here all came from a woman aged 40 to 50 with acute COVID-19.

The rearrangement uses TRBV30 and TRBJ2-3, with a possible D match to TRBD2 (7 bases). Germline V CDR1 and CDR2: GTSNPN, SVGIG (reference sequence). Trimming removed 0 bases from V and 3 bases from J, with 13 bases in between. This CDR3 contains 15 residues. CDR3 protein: CAWSVGGALTDTQYF. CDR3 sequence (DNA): TGTGCCTGGAGTGTAGGGGGGGCCCTAACAGATACGCAGTATTTT.

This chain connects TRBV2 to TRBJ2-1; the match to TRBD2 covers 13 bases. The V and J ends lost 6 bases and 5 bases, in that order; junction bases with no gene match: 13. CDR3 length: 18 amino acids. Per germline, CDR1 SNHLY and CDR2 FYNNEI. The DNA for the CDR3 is TGTGCCAGCAGGGGTTTTGGACTAGCGGGAGCATGGGACAATGAGCAGTTCTTC. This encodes CASRGFGLAGAWDNEQFF.

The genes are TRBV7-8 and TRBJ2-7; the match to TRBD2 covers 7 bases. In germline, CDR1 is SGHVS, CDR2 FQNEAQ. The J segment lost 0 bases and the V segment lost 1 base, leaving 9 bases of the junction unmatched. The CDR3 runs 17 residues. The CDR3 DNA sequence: TGTGCCAGCAGCTTAGAAGGGAGGGGTGATATCTCCTACGAGCAGTACTTC. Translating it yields CASSLEGRGDISYEQYF.

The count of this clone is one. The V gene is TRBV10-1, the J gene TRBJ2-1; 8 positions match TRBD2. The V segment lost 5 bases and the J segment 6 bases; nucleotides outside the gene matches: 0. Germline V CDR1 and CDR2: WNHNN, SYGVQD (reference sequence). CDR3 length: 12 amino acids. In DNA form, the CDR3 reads TGCGCCAGCAGTAGCGGGGGCAATGAGCAGTTCTTC. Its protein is CASSSGGNEQFF.

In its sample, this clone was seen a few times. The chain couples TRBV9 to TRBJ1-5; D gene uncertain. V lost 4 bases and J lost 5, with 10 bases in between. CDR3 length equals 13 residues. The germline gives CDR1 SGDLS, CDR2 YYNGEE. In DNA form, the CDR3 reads TGTGCCAGCAGCCTCCTGGGCGATCAGCCCCAGCATTTT. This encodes CASSLLGDQPQHF.